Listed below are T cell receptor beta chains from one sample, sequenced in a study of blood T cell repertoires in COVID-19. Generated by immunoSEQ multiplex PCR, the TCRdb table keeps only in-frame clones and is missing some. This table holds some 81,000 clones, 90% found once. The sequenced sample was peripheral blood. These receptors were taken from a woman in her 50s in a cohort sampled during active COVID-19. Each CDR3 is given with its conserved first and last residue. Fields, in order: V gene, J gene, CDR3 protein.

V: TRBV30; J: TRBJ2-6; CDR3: CAWRGEAGGSGANVLTF
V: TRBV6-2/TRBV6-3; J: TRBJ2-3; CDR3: CASTPSVKKRSTDTQYF
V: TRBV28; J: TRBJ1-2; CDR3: CASRTPGTVTNYGYTF
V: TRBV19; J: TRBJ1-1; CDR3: CASSISFGSNTEAFF
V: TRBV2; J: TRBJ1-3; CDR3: CASSLTGFVGNTIYF
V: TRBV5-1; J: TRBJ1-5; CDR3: CASSLDGQGVRPQHF
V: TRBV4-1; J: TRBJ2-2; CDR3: CASSQVDLGLRTGELFF
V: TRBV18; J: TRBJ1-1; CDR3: CASSRGTGASGRSEAFF
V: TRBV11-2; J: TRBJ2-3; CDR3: CASSLGRASGGADTQYF
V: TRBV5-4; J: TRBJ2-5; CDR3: CASSPDRVRQETQYF
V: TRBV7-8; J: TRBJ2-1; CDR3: CASSLGSGRTYNEQFF
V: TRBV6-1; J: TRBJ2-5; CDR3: CASSEGWTSGSQWETQYF
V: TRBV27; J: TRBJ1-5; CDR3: CASSFNRGGQPQHF
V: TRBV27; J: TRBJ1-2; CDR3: CASSSLRQGGYTF
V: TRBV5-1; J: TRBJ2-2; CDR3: CASNRGRDWSNTGELFF
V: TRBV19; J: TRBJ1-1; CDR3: CASSPYGQSEAFF
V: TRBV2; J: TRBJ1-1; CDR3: CAILELGYNTEAFF
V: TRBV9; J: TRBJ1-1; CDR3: CASSANADRQGMNTEAFF
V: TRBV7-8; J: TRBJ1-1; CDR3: CASSPLVQNTEAFF
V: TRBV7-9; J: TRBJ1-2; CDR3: CASSFAAGTGGYYGYTF
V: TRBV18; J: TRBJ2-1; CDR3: CASSPPTGGPFGDEQFF
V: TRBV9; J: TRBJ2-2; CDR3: CASSVGGANTGELFF
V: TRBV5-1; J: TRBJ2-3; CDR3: CASSLARGAGGTDTQYF
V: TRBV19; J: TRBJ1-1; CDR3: CASSPIDRVGTEAFF
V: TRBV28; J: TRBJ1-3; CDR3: CASSSRQGVSF
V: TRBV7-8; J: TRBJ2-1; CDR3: CASSLPRRLAKYNEQFF
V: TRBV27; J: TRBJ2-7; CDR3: CASSSHLREIVYEQYF
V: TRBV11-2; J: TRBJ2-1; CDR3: CASSSPATSDRGNEQFF
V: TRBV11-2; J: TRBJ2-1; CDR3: CASSLEAASYNEQFF
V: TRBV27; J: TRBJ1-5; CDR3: CASSPHTGTQPQHF
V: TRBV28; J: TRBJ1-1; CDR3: CASSLSSLQGEAFF
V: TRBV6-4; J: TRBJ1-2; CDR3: CASSQGSFGYTF
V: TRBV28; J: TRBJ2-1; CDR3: CASSPFRESFNEQFF
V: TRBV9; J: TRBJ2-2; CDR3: CASSVVVTGELFF
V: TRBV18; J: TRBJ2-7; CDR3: CASATGAPYEQYF
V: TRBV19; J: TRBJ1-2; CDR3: CASSPDRGYDYGYTF
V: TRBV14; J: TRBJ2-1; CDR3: CASSPKLVGAGEQFF
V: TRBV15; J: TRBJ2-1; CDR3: CATSPRTSGADNEQFF
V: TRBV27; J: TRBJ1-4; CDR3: CASSRQVRTNEKLFF
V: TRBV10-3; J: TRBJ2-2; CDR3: CAIMRSQGNTGELFF
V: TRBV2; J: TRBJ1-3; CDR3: CASSWTGTGNTIYF
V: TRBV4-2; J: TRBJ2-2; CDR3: CASSQDSTRYTGELFF
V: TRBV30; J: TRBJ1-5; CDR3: CAWSPSGVTQHF
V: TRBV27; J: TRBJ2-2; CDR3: CASSLLWDYAGELFF
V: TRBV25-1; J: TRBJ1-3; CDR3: CASAPGQGSLRSGNTIYF
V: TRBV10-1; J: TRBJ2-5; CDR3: CASARQGAGETQYF
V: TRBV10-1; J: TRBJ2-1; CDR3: CASSEWTGTSGSAFF
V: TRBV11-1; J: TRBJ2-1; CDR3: CASSSYRVNEQFF
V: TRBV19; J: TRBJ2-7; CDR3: CASRQAIYEQYF
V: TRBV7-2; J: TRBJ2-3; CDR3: CAGISGRAPDTQYF
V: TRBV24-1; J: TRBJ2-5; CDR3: CATSDERRGGETQYF
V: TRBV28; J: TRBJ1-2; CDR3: CASSPRTGLNYGYTF
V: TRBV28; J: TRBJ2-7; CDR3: CASSFAGENYEQYF
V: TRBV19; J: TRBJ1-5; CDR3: CASSMRRGNQPQHF
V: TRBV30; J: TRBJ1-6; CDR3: CAWTDSPLHF
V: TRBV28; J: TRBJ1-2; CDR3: CASAEYRGQSYGYTF
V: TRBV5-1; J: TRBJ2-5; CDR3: CASSLESSGTLKETQYF
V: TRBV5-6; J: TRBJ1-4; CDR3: CASSNRDRQDEKLFF
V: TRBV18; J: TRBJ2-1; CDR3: CASSPLGDRNNEQFF
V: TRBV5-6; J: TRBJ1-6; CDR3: CASSLEGQRGTIYNSPLHF